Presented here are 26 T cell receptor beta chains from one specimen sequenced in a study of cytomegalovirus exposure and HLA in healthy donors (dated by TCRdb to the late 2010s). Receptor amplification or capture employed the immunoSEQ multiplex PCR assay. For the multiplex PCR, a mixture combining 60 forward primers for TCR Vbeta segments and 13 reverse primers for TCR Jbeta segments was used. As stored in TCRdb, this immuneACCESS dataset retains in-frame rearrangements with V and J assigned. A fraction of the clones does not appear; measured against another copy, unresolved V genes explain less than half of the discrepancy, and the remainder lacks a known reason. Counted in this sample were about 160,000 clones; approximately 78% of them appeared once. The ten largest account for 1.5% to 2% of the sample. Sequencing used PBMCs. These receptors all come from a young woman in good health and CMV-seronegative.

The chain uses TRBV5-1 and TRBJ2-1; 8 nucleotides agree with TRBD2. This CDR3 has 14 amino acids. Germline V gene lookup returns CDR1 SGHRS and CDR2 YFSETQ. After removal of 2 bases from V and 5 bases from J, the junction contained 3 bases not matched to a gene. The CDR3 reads CASSFGGGHNEQFF. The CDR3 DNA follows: TGCGCCAGCAGCTTTGGCGGGGGGCACAATGAGCAGTTCTTC.

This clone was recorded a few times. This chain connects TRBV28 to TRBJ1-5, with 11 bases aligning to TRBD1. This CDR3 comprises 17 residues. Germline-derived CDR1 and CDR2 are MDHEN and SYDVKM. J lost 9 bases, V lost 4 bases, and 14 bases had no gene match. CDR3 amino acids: CASSSNSGTGGVVPQHF. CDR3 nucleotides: TGTGCCAGCAGTTCAAATTCCGGGACAGGGGGAGTGGTGCCCCAGCATTTT.

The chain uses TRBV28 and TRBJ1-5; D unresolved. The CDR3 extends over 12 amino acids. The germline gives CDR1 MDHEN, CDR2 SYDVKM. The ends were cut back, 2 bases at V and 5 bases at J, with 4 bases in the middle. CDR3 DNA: TGTGCCAGCAGTTTACTTTATCAGCCCCAGCATTTT. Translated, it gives CASSLLYQPQHF.

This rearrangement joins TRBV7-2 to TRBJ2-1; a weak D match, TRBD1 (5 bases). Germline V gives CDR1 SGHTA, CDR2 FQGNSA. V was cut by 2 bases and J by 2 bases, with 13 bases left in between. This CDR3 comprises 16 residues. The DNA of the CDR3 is TGTGCCAGCAGCTTACTTGGCAGGGAACCCTACAATGAGCAGTTCTTC. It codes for CASSLLGREPYNEQFF.

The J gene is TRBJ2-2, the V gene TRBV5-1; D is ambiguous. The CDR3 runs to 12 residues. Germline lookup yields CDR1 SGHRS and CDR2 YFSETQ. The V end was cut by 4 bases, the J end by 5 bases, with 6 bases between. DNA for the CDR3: TGCGCCAGCAGCCACGGTACCGGGGAGCTGTTTTTT. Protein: CASSHGTGELFF.

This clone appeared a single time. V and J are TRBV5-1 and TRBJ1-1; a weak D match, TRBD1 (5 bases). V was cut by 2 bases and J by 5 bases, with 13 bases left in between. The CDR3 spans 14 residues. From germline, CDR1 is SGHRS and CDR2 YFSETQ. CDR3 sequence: CASSFGGRYTEAFF. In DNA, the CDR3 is TGCGCCAGCAGCTTCGGGGGGAGGTATACTGAAGCTTTCTTT.

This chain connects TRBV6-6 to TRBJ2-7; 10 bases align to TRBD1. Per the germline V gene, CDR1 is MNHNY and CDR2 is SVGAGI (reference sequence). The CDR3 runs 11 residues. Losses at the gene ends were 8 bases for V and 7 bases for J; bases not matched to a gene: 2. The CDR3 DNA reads TGTGCCAGCTGGGACAGGGGAGAGCAGTACTTC. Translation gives CASWDRGEQYF.

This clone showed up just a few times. The CDR3 bases are TGTGCCAGCAGCCCTAAAGGACAGGGATATTTCACCTACAATGAGCAGTTCTTC. Its protein product is CASSPKGQGYFTYNEQFF. The rearrangement joins TRBV4-2 to TRBJ2-1; 8 bases agree with TRBD1. Germline V gene data show CDR1 as LGHNA and CDR2 as YNFKEQ. After removal of 4 bases from V and 2 bases from J, the junction contained 13 bases not matched to a gene. The CDR3 runs to 18 residues.

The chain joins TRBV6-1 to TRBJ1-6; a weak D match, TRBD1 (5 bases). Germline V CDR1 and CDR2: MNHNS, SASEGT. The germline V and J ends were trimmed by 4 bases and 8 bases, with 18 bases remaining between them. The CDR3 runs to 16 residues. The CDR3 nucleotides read TGTGCCAGCAGTGCGGGACTCTTAAGGTGGGATTCACCCCTCCACTTT. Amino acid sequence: CASSAGLLRWDSPLHF.

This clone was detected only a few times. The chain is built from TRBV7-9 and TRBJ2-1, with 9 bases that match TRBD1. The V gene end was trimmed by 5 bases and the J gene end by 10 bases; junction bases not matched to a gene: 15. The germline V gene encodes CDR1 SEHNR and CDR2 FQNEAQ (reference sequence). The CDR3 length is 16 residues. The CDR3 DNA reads TGTGCCAGCAGCCAGGCAATCCGGGACAGGGTGCAGGAGCAGTTCTTC. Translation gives CASSQAIRDRVQEQFF.

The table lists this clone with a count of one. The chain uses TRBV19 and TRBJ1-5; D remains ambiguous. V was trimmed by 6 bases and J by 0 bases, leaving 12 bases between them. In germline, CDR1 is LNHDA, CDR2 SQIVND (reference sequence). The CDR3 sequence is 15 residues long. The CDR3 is CASSYNPYSNQPQHF. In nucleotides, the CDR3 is TGTGCCAGTAGCTATAACCCTTATAGCAATCAGCCCCAGCATTTT.

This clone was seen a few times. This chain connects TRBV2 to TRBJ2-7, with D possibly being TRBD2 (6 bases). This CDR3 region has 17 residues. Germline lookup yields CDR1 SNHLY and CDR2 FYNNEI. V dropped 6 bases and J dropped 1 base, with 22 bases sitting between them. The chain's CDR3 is CASREKVGLILSYEQYF. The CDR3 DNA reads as TGTGCCAGCAGGGAGAAAGTGGGACTGATACTATCCTACGAGCAGTACTTC.

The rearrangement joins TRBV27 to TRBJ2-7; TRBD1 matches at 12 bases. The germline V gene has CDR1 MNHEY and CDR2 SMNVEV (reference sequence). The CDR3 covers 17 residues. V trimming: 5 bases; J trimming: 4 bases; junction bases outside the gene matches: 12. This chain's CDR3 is CASSTTLGQGARYEQYF. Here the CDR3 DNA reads TGTGCCAGCAGTACCACCCTGGGACAGGGGGCGCGTTACGAGCAGTACTTC.

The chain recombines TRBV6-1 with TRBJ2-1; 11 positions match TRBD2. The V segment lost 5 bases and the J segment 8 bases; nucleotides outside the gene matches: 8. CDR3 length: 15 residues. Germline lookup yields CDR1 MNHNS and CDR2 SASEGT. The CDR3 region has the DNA TGTGCCAGCAGTCAAATAGCGGGGGGGCGAGATGAGCAGTTCTTC. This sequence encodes CASSQIAGGRDEQFF.

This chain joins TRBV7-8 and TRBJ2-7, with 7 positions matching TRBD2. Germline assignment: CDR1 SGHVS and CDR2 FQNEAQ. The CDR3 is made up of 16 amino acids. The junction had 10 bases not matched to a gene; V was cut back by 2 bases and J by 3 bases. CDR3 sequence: CASSLRPTAGVYEQYF. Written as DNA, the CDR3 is TGTGCCAGCAGCTTACGACCCACGGCGGGAGTCTACGAGCAGTACTTC.

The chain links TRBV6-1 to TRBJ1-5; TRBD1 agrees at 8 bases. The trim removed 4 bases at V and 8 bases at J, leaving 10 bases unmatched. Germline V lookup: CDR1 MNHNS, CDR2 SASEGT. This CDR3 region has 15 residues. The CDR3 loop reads CASSGATGAFEPQHF. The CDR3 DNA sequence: TGTGCCAGCAGTGGGGCGACAGGGGCCTTCGAGCCCCAGCATTTT.

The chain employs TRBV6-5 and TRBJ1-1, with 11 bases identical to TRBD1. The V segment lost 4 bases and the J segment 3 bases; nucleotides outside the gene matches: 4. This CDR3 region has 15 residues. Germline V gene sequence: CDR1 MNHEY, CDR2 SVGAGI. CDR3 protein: CASSFTGQGDTEAFF. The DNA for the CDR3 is TGTGCCAGCAGTTTCACGGGACAGGGGGACACTGAAGCTTTCTTT.

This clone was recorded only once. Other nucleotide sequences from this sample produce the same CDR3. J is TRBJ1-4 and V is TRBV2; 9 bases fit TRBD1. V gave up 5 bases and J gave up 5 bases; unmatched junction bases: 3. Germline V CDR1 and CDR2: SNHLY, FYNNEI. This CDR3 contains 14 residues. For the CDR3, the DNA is TGTGCCAGCAGTAGACAGGGGGGCAATGAAAAACTGTTTTTT. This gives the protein CASSRQGGNEKLFF.

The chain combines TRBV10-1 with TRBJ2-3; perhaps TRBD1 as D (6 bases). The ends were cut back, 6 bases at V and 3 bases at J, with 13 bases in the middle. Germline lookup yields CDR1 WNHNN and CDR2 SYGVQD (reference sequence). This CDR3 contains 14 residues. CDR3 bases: TGCGCCAGCAGCGGACAGAGGGAGACAGATACGCAGTATTTT. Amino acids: CASSGQRETDTQYF.

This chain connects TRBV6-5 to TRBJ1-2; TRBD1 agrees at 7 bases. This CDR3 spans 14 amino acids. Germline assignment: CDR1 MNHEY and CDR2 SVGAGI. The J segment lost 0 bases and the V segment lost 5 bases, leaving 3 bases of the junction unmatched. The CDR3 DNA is TGTGCCAGCAGTAGGGACAGTACTAACTATGGCTACACCTTC. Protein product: CASSRDSTNYGYTF.

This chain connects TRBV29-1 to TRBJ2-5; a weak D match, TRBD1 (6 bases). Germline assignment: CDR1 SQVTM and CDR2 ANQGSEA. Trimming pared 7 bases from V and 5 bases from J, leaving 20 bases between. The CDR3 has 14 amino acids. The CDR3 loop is CSAPLTGNYETQYF. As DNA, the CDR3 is TGCAGCGCTCCTTTGACAGGCAACTATGAGACCCAGTACTTC.

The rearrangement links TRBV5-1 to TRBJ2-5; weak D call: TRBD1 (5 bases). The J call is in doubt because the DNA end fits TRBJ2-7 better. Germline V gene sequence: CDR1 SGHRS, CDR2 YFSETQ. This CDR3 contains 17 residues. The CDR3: CASSLEAVRVNRLEQYF. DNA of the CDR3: TGCGCCAGCAGCTTGGAAGCTGTCAGGGTGAACCGGCTCGAGCAGTACTTC.

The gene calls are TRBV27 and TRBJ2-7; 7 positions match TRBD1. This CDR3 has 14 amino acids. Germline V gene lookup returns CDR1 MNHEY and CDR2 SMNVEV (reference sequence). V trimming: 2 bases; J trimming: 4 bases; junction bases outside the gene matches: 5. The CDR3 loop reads CASSLGDSRYEQYF. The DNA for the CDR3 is TGTGCCAGCAGTTTAGGGGACAGCAGATACGAGCAGTACTTC.

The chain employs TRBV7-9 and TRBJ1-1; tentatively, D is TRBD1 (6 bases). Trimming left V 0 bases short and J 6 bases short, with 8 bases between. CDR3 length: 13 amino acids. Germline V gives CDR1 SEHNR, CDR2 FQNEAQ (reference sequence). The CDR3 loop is CASSLAGAPEAFF. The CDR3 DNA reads TGTGCCAGCAGCTTAGCGGGGGCCCCTGAAGCTTTCTTT.

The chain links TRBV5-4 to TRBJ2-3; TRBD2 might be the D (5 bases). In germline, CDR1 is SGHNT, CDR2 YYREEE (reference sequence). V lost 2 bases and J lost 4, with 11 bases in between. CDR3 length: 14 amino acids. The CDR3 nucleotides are TGTGCCAGCAGCTTACTCGGTAGCGCAGATACGCAGTATTTT. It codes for CASSLLGSADTQYF.

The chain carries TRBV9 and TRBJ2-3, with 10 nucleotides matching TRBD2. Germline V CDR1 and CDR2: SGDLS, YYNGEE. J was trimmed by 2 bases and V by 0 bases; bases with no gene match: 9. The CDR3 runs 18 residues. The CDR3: CASSVALGLAAYTDTQYF. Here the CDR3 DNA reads TGTGCCAGCAGCGTAGCCCTCGGACTAGCGGCTTACACAGATACGCAGTATTTT.